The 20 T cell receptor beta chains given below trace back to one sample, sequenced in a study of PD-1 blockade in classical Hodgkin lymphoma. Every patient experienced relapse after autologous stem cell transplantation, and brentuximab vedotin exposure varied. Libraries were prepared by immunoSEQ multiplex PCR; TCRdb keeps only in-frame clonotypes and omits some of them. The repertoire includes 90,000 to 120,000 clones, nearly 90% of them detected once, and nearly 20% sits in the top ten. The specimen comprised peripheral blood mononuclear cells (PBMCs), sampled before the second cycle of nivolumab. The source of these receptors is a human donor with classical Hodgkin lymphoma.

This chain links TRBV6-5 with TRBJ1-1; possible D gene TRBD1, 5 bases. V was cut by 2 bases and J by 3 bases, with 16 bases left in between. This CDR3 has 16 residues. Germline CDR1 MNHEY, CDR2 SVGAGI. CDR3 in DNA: TGTGCCAGCAGTTACGCAAGAGGGGAGGTGGACACTGAAGCTTTCTTT. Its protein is CASSYARGEVDTEAFF.

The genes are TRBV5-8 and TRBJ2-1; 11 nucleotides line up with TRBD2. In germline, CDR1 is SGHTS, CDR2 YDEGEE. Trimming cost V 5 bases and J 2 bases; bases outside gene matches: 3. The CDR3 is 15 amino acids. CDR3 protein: CASRGLAVTYNEQFF. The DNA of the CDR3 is TGTGCCAGCAGGGGACTAGCGGTTACCTACAATGAGCAGTTCTTC.

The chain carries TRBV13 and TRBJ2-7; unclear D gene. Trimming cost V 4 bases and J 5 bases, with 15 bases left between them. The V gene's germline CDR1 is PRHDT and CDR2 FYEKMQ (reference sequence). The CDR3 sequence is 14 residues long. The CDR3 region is CASSYGSSADEQYF. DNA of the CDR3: TGTGCCAGCAGCTATGGTAGTTCGGCTGACGAGCAGTACTTC.

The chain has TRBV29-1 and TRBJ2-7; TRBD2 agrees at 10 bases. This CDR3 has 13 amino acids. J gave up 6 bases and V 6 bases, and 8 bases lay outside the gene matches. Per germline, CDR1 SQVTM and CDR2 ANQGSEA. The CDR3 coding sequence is TGCAGCGTCGGACTAGCGGACGCTAGCGAGCAGTACTTC. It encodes CSVGLADASEQYF.

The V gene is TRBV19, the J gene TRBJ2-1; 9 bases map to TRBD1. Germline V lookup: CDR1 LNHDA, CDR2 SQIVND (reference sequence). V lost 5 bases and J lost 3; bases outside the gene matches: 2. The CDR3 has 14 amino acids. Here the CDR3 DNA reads TGTGCCAGTAGTCGGGACAGGGACTACAATGAGCAGTTCTTC. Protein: CASSRDRDYNEQFF.

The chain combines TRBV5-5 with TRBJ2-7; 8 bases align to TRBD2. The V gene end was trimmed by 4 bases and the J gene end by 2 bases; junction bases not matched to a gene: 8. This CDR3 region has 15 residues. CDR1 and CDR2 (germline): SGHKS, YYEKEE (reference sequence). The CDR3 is CASSGGRIYTYEQYF. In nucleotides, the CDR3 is TGTGCCAGCAGCGGCGGGAGGATCTATACCTACGAGCAGTACTTC.

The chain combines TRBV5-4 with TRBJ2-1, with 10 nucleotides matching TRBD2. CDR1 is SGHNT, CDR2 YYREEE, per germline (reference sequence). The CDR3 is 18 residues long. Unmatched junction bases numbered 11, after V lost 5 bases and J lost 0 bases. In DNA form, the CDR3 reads TGTGCCAGCAGGCCCGGGACTAGCGCCCGGAGCTCCTACAATGAGCAGTTCTTC. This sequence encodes CASRPGTSARSSYNEQFF.

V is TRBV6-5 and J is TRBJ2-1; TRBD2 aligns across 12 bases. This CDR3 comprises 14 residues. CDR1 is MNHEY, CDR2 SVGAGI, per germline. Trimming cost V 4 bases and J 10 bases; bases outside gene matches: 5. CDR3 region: CASSWTSGIEEQFF. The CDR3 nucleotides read TGTGCCAGCAGTTGGACTAGCGGGATTGAGGAGCAGTTCTTC.

DNA for the CDR3: TGCAGCGTTACAGGGGGCTACGAGCAGTACTTC. Translation: CSVTGGYEQYF. This chain uses TRBV29-1 with TRBJ2-7; 8 bases are shared with TRBD1. CDR1 is SQVTM, CDR2 ANQGSEA, per germline. V lost 5 bases and J lost 3; bases outside the gene matches: 0. The CDR3 runs to 11 residues.

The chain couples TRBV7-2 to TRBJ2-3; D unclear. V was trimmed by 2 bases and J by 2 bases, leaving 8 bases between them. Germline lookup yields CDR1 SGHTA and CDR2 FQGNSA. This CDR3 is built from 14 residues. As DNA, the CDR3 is TGTGCCAGCAGCTTAAGTGCAGCCACAGATACGCAGTATTTT. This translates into CASSLSAATDTQYF.

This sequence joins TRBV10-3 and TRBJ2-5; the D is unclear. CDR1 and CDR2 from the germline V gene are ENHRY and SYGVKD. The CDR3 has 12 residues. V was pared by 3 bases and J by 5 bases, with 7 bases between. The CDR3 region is CAISDPRETQYF. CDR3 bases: TGTGCCATCAGTGACCCACGGGAGACCCAGTACTTC.

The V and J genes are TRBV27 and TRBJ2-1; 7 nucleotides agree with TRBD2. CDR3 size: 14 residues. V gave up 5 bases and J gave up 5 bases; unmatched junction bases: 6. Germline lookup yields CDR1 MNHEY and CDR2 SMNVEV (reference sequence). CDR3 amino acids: CASSQTSWDNEQFF. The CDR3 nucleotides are TGTGCCAGCAGTCAGACTAGCTGGGACAATGAGCAGTTCTTC.

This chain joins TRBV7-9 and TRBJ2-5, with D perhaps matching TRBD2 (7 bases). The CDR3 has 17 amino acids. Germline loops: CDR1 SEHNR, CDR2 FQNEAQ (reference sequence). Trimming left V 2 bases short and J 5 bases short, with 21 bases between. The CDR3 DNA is TGTGCCAGCAGCTTATGGGTCCAACTAGAGGGGGGGGAGACCCAGTACTTC. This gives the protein CASSLWVQLEGGETQYF.

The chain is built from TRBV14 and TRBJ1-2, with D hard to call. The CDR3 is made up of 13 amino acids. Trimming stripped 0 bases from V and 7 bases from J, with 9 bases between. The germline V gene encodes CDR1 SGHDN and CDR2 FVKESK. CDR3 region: CASSQDLGGGYTF. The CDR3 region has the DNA TGTGCCAGCAGCCAAGATTTGGGCGGTGGCTACACCTTC.

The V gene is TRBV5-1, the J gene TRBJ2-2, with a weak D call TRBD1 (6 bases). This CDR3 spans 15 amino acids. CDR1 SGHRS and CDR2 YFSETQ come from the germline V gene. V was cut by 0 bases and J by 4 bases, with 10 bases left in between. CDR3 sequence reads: CASSLGQGTTGELFF. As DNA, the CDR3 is TGCGCCAGCAGCTTGGGGCAGGGGACCACCGGGGAGCTGTTTTTT.

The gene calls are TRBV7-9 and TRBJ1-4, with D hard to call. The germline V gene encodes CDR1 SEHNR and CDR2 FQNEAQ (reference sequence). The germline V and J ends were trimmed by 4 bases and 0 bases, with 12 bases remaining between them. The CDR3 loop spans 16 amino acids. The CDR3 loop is CASSSDIGSTNEKLFF. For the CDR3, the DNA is TGTGCCAGCAGCTCCGACATTGGGTCAACTAATGAAAAACTGTTTTTT. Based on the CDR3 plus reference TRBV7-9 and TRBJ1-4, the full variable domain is DTGVSQNPRHKITKRGQNVTFRCDPISEHNRLYWYRQTLGQGPEFLTYFQNEAQLEKSRLLSDRFSAERPKGSFSTLEIQRTEQGDSAMYLCASSSDIGSTNEKLFFGSGTQLSVL.

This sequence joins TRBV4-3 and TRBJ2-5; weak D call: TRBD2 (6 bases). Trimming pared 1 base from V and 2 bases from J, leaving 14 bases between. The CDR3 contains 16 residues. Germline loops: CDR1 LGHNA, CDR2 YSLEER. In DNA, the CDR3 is TGCGCCAGCAGCCAAGGTTTATGGAGGGCTCAAGAGACCCAGTACTTC. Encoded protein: CASSQGLWRAQETQYF.

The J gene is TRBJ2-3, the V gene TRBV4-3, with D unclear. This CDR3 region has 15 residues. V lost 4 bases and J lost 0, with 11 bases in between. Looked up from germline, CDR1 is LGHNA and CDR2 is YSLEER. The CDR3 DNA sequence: TGCGCCAGCAGCCCGGACGCATCTAGCACAGATACGCAGTATTTT. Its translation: CASSPDASSTDTQYF.

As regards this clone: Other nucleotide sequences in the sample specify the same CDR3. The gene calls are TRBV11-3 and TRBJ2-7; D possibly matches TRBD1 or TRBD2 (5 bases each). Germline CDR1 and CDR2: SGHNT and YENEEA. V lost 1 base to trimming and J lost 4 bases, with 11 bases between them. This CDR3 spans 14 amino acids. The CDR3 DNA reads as TGTGCCAGCAGCTTAGGGGGCACGGGATACGAGCAGTACTTC. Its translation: CASSLGGTGYEQYF.

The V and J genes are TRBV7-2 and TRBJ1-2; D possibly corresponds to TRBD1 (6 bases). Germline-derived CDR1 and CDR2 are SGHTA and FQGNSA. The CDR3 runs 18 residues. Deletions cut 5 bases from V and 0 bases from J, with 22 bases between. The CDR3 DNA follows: TGTGCCAGCAGCGCCCCCCGGGGGGGCGCAAGGACTAACTATGGCTACACCTTC. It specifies CASSAPRGGARTNYGYTF. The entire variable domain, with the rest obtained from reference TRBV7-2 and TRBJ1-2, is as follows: GAGVSQSPSNKVTEKGKDVELRCDPISGHTALYWYRQSLGQGLEFLIYFQGNSAPDKSGLPSDRFSAERTGGSVSTLTIQRTQQEDSAVYLCASSAPRGGARTNYGYTFGSGTRLTVV.